This T cell receptor (beta chain) is from a study of CD8+ T cells in alopecia areata. Isolated RNA was reverse transcribed into cDNA used as the sequencing template. Here immunoSEQ multiplex PCR was the method, and the copy in TCRdb shows in-frame clones only, minus some. The sample lists 120,000 to 150,000 clones; less than 65% were seen once. The CDR3 runs to 13 residues. CDR1 is MNHEY and CDR2 is SMNVEV in the germline V gene (reference sequence). The V gene lost 2 bases and the J gene lost 2 bases, with 7 bases spanning the gap. This sequence originates from a human donor in good health. The rearrangement uses TRBV27 and TRBJ2-7, with D unclear. Sequencing was carried out using CD8+ T cells sorted from blood. CDR3: CASSLAGPYEQYF. The CDR3 nucleotides are TGTGCCAGCAGTTTAGCCGGTCCCTACGAGCAGTACTTC.